This record covers a single TCR beta chain. Its antigen is unknown. The time point denotes: after neoadjuvant nivolumab, at surgical resection. Patients were newly diagnosed with stage II-IVA oral cavity squamous cell carcinoma without prior systemic or radiation treatment. The assay was immunoSEQ multiplex PCR, and TCRdb's table has in-frame clones only and misses some. The sample carries roughly 36,000 clones, approximately 40% recorded once. Per germline, CDR1 SGHRS and CDR2 YFSETQ. Trimming took off 2 bases at V and 5 bases at J, with 7 bases between the two ends. This CDR3 region has 12 residues. The sample comes from a study of neoadjuvant anti-PD-1 for oral cavity cancer. The wider study: Patients without progression got a fourth dose around day 43. General study findings and limits: Only a few patients per response group were TCR-analyzed; validation needed.

The material sequenced was tumor tissue, taken after nivolumab (anti-PD-1) treatment. This receptor was identified in a person between 40 and 85 years old with oral cavity squamous cell carcinoma. The chain combines TRBV5-1 with TRBJ1-1; D unclear. CDR3 DNA: TGCGCCAGCAGCTTCGGAGGGACTGAAGCTTTCTTT. Protein: CASSFGGTEAFF.